A single sample is the source of the 5 T cell receptor beta chains below, sequenced in a study of blood T cells in healthy people across ages. The second PCR ran roughly 7 to 11 cycles with a sample-barcoded 5' primer and J-beta primers. TCRdb itself ran the 5' RACE reads through MiXCR, one entry per CDR3 protein. The sample includes 650,000 to 700,000 distinct CDR3 sequences, 40% to 65% seen only once; the top ten take about 14%. The sequencing input was blood. These receptors were collected from a woman aged 80 or over in good health.

The CDR3: CASSLVNGVETQYF. Written as DNA, the CDR3 is TGTGCCAGCAGCTTAGTCAACGGCGTAGAGACCCAGTACTTC. V and J are TRBV7-2 and TRBJ2-5; D gene unclear. The germline gives CDR1 SGHTA, CDR2 FQGNSA. The CDR3 has 14 amino acids. Between the trimmed V and J ends, which lost 1 base and 4 bases, there was a span of 10 bases.

A few counts support this clonotype. This chain connects TRBV6-2 or TRBV6-3 to TRBJ2-7, with 7 positions matching TRBD2. The CDR3 extends over 14 amino acids. Germline-derived CDR1 and CDR2 are MNHEY and SVGEGT. The V gene end was trimmed by 2 bases and the J gene end by 2 bases; junction bases not matched to a gene: 3. The CDR3 nucleotides are TGTGCCAGCAGTTACGGGGGGGAGCCCTACGAGCAGTACTTC. Protein: CASSYGGEPYEQYF.

The chain carries TRBV18 and TRBJ1-1; tentative D call: TRBD1 (6 bases). Deletions cut 5 bases from V and 3 bases from J, with 19 bases between. This CDR3 is 16 amino acids long. In germline, CDR1 is KGHSH, CDR2 LQKENI. CDR3 nucleotide sequence: TGTGCCAGCTCAGCGCAACGGGGGGGCACGGACACTGAAGCTTTCTTT. It codes for CASSAQRGGTDTEAFF.

On this clonotype itself: This may be a read error, as it is one base from a much larger clone. The chain employs TRBV28 and TRBJ2-3, with D tentatively TRBD2 (6 bases). The V end was cut by 8 bases, the J end by 0 bases, with 18 bases between. The germline CDR1 and CDR2 sequences are MDHEN and SYDVKM. The CDR3 runs 16 residues. The DNA for the CDR3 is TGTGCCAGCGGTCGCACGCTAGCGACTAGCACAGATACGCAGTATTTT. Translated: CASGRTLATSTDTQYF.

With respect to this clonotype: One base away lies a much larger clone, so this may be a sequencing read error. The V and J genes are TRBV20-1 and TRBJ2-1; TRBD2 matches 8 bases. CDR1 DFQATT and CDR2 SNEGSKA come from the germline V gene (reference sequence). The CDR3 consists of 16 residues. V trimming: 8 bases; J trimming: 1 base; junction bases outside the gene matches: 13. The CDR3 here is CSTPPVAGGSYNEQFF. In nucleotides, the CDR3 is TGCAGTACTCCTCCAGTGGCGGGGGGATCCTACAATGAGCAGTTCTTC.